Following are 15 T cell receptor beta chains from one sample sequenced in a study of cytotoxic CD8 clonotypes in ibrutinib-treated CLL. TCRdb keeps only in-frame clones here, not all; method: immunoSEQ multiplex PCR. The sample includes 200,000 to 250,000 clones, 79% of them seen just once. The sequencing here drew on PBMCs, taken after 12 months of ibrutinib treatment. These TCRs come from a human donor with chronic lymphocytic leukemia.

The chain combines TRBV6-5 with TRBJ2-2, with D possibly called TRBD1 or TRBD2 (5 bases each). The CDR3 spans 14 residues. Per germline, CDR1 MNHEY and CDR2 SVGAGI. Trimming shortened V by 6 bases and J by 7 bases, and 15 bases separated the two germline ends. CDR3 protein: CASRPKKRGGELFF. The CDR3 nucleotides read TGTGCCAGCAGGCCCAAAAAGAGGGGCGGGGAGCTGTTTTTT.

Concerning this clone: In the same sample, other DNA sequences code for this CDR3. The J gene is TRBJ2-3, the V gene TRBV5-1, with unresolved D. The CDR3 has 13 residues. The germline gives CDR1 SGHRS, CDR2 YFSETQ. Trimming left V 4 bases short and J 1 base short, with 7 bases between. CDR3 in amino acids: CASSPQGTDTQYF. CDR3 DNA sequence: TGCGCCAGCAGCCCTCAAGGCACAGATACGCAGTATTTT.

This chain links TRBV5-1 with TRBJ2-5; 9 bases match TRBD1. The CDR3 consists of 15 residues. V shed 0 bases, J shed 3 bases, and the junction held 3 bases outside the gene matches. Germline values: CDR1 SGHRS, CDR2 YFSETQ. The CDR3 DNA follows: TGCGCCAGCAGCTTGGGGGGACAGGGAAAAGAGACCCAGTACTTC. This sequence encodes CASSLGGQGKETQYF.

A note on this clone: The sample carries other DNA sequences with the same CDR3. The chain is built from TRBV18 and TRBJ2-3; D remains ambiguous. The germline V gene encodes CDR1 KGHSH and CDR2 LQKENI. Deletions cut 3 bases from V and 0 bases from J, with 4 bases between. There are 13 residues in the CDR3. Here the CDR3 reads CASSPPSTDTQYF. CDR3 nucleotides: TGTGCCAGCTCACCTCCGAGCACAGATACGCAGTATTTT.

This sequence joins TRBV11-2 and TRBJ2-7; tentative D call: TRBD2 (6 bases). V shed 4 bases and J shed 7 bases, with 17 bases lying between them. Germline CDR1 is SGHAT and CDR2 is FQNNGV. There are 14 residues in the CDR3. The CDR3 loop reads CASSSGLTGGEQYF. The CDR3 bases are TGTGCCAGCAGCTCGGGACTCACTGGGGGGGAGCAGTACTTC.

The J gene is TRBJ1-1, the V gene TRBV9; D might be TRBD1 (6 bases). Germline V gene data show CDR1 as SGDLS and CDR2 as YYNGEE. The CDR3 loop spans 16 amino acids. Trimming took 4 bases from V and 2 from J, leaving 18 bases between them. CDR3 DNA: TGTGCCAGCAGCCCCGAGGGGGGGACTAGAAACACTGAAGCTTTCTTT. This codes for CASSPEGGTRNTEAFF.

The V gene is TRBV2, the J gene TRBJ2-1, with 10 bases matching TRBD1. Per germline, CDR1 SNHLY and CDR2 FYNNEI. V lost 6 bases and J lost 4; bases outside the gene matches: 6. This CDR3 is 15 amino acids long. In DNA form, the CDR3 reads TGTGCCAGCAGGCTGGACAGGGGGGTATACAATGAGCAGTTCTTC. Amino acid sequence: CASRLDRGVYNEQFF.

J is TRBJ1-1 and V is TRBV6-5, with TRBD1 matching 7 bases. Per the germline V gene, CDR1 is MNHEY and CDR2 is SVGAGI. V lost 2 bases to trimming and J lost 0 bases; unmatched junction nucleotides: 6. The CDR3 spans 16 residues. The CDR3 sequence is CASSYGTVSLNTEAFF. Here the CDR3 DNA reads TGTGCCAGCAGTTACGGGACAGTTTCCCTGAACACTGAAGCTTTCTTT.

The chain links TRBV11-1 to TRBJ1-1; 10 nucleotides line up with TRBD1. CDR3 length: 17 amino acids. The J segment lost 3 bases and the V segment lost 3 bases, leaving 10 bases of the junction unmatched. CDR1 and CDR2 (germline): SGHAT, FQDESV (reference sequence). The CDR3 here is CASSLEGQGVKDTEAFF. DNA of the CDR3: TGTGCCAGCAGCTTGGAAGGACAGGGGGTAAAGGACACTGAAGCTTTCTTT.

V is TRBV6-1 and J is TRBJ2-7; 7 bases line up with TRBD1. The CDR3 is 14 amino acids. V lost 6 bases, J lost 7 bases, and 12 bases stayed unmatched. Germline V gene sequence: CDR1 MNHNS, CDR2 SASEGT. In DNA, the CDR3 is TGTGCCAGCAGAACCCTTACAGGGGTATGGGAGCAGTACTTC. It is translated as CASRTLTGVWEQYF.

For this clone: Other DNA sequences in the sample encode the same CDR3. This rearrangement joins TRBV5-1 to TRBJ1-1; no firm D call. Trimming removed 1 base from V and 1 base from J, with 5 bases in between. CDR1 is SGHRS and CDR2 is YFSETQ in the germline V gene. CDR3 size: 13 residues. CDR3 residues: CASSLRGNTEAFF. The DNA of the CDR3 is TGCGCCAGCAGCTTGCGGGGGAACACTGAAGCTTTCTTT.

This sequence joins TRBV28 and TRBJ2-3; D may be TRBD2 (5 bases). Trimming left V 6 bases short and J 0 bases short, with 13 bases between. CDR3 length: 15 amino acids. Per germline, CDR1 MDHEN and CDR2 SYDVKM. The CDR3 loop is CASRSGPASTDTQYF. DNA of the CDR3: TGTGCCAGCAGAAGCGGACCTGCTAGCACAGATACGCAGTATTTT.

The chain links TRBV11-2 to TRBJ2-5; 7 nucleotides line up with TRBD2. Trimming removed 5 bases from V and 2 bases from J; junction bases left unmatched: 5. The CDR3 has 14 residues. Germline lookup yields CDR1 SGHAT and CDR2 FQNNGV. CDR3 DNA sequence: TGTGCCAGCAGCCCAGGACTAGAGCAAGAGACCCAGTACTTC. Its translation: CASSPGLEQETQYF.

The chain links TRBV6-5 to TRBJ1-5; no reliable D call. From germline, CDR1 is MNHEY and CDR2 SVGAGI. Trimming took 0 bases from V and 6 from J, leaving 6 bases between them. This CDR3 is built from 13 residues. In DNA form, the CDR3 reads TGTGCCAGCAGTTACTCCACGGGTCAGCCCCAGCATTTT. It yields the protein CASSYSTGQPQHF.

The CDR3 sequence: CASSLSGLAGLGAGELFF. The DNA for the CDR3 is TGTGCCAGCAGTTTATCAGGGCTAGCGGGGCTTGGGGCCGGGGAGCTGTTTTTT. The chain joins TRBV27 to TRBJ2-2, with 9 bases that match TRBD2. Germline CDR1 and CDR2: MNHEY and SMNVEV (reference sequence). V shed 0 bases and J 6 bases; nucleotides not matched to a gene: 11. This CDR3 comprises 18 residues.